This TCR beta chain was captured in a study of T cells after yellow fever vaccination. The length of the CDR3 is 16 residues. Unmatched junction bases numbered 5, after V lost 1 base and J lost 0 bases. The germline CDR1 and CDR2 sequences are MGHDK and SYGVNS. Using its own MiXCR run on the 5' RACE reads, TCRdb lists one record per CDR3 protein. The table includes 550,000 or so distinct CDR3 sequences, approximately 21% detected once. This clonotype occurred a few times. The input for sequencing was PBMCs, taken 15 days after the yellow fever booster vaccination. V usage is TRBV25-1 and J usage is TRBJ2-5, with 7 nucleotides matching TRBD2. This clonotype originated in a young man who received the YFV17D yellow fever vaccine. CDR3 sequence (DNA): TGTGCCAGCAGTGAATTCCTAGCGGCCAACCAAGAGACCCAGTACTTC. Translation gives CASSEFLAANQETQYF.